Below, 30 T cell receptor beta chains from the same sample are listed, as sequenced in a study of shared clonotypes between healthy human individuals. Here immunoSEQ multiplex PCR was the method, and the copy in TCRdb shows in-frame clones only, minus some. The sample yields more than 400,000 clones, about 95% seen once. Sequenced material: naive CD4+ T cells sorted from blood. The subset denotes: CD45RA+ positively selected. All receptors derive from a woman aged 25-40 years in good health.

This chain uses TRBV28 with TRBJ2-7; maybe TRBD1 (5 bases). The V end was cut by 5 bases, the J end by 2 bases, with 19 bases between. Looked up from germline, CDR1 is MDHEN and CDR2 is SYDVKM. This CDR3 comprises 16 residues. CDR3 in DNA: TGTGCCAGCAGTCCTCGACAGTTCTCCCCCCCCTACGAGCAGTACTTC. Translating gives CASSPRQFSPPYEQYF.

The V gene is TRBV19, the J gene TRBJ2-3; D might be TRBD2 (5 bases). The CDR3 runs 16 residues. V lost 4 bases and J lost 4, with 18 bases in between. In germline, CDR1 is LNHDA, CDR2 SQIVND (reference sequence). The CDR3 sequence: CASSNVHGMSADTQYF. DNA of the CDR3: TGTGCCAGTAGTAATGTGCACGGGATGAGTGCAGATACGCAGTATTTT.

J is TRBJ2-7 and V is TRBV21-1; the D call TRBD2 from the table was never checked on the DNA. TRBV21-1 is annotated as a pseudogene. This CDR3 has 16 residues. The CDR3 nucleotides are TGTGCCAGCAGCGTAGCTGGGACTAGCGGGAGACACGAGCAGTACTTC. Its protein is CASSVAGTSGRHEQYF.

The chain has TRBV11-2 and TRBJ1-2; the D gene is possibly TRBD1 (6 bases). Germline-derived CDR1 and CDR2 are SGHAT and FQNNGV. Trimming stripped 5 bases from V and 8 bases from J, with 24 bases between. This CDR3 has 16 residues. As DNA, the CDR3 is TGTGCCAGCAGCACCAGCCAGGGGTCCCCTATTCGAGGCTACACCTTC. Amino acids: CASSTSQGSPIRGYTF.

This chain links TRBV7-9 with TRBJ2-1; 9 bases agree with TRBD2. The germline V gene encodes CDR1 SEHNR and CDR2 FQNEAQ (reference sequence). V dropped 2 bases and J dropped 8; count of bases not matched to a gene: 10. This CDR3 contains 16 residues. The CDR3 loop reads CASSLTGPSGTDEQFF. In DNA form, the CDR3 reads TGTGCCAGCAGCTTAACAGGGCCTAGCGGGACCGATGAGCAGTTCTTC.

The chain recombines TRBV28 with TRBJ2-7; perhaps TRBD1 as D (6 bases). Trimming took off 7 bases at V and 4 bases at J, with 17 bases between the two ends. In germline, CDR1 is MDHEN, CDR2 SYDVKM. This CDR3 spans 14 amino acids. CDR3 sequence reads: CASTTSGTPYEQYF. Written as DNA, the CDR3 is TGTGCCAGCACAACTAGTGGGACACCTTACGAGCAGTACTTC. The full variable domain, with the rest looked up from reference TRBV28 and TRBJ2-7, is DVKVTQSSRYLVKRTGEKVFLECVQDMDHENMFWYRQDPGLGLRLIYFSYDVKMKEKGDIPEGYSVSREKKERFSLILESASTNQTSMYLCASTTSGTPYEQYFGPGTRLTVT.

The CDR3 DNA is TGCGCCAGCAGCTGGTTCCAGGGACGAGCCTACGAGCAGTACTTC. Amino acids: CASSWFQGRAYEQYF. This chain connects TRBV5-1 to TRBJ2-5, with D perhaps being TRBD1 or TRBD2 (5 bases each). Judging by the DNA end, TRBJ2-7 fits better; the J call may be wrong. Germline V gene sequence: CDR1 SGHRS, CDR2 YFSETQ. The CDR3 covers 15 residues.

This chain connects TRBV19 to TRBJ2-1; D perhaps matches TRBD1 (6 bases). Germline values: CDR1 LNHDA, CDR2 SQIVND (reference sequence). This CDR3 has 18 residues. The V gene lost 5 bases and the J gene lost 3 bases, with 23 bases spanning the gap. The CDR3 is CASSLRGRGRVGYNEQFF. In nucleotides, the CDR3 is TGTGCCAGTAGTCTCAGGGGCCGCGGTCGGGTGGGCTACAATGAGCAGTTCTTC.

CDR3 residues: CASSLGQKYGYTF. The CDR3 DNA follows: TGTGCCAGCAGCTTGGGCCAGAAGTATGGCTACACCTTC. The V call is TRBV5-4, the J call TRBJ1-2, with D unresolved. The V gene lost 0 bases and the J gene lost 5 bases, with 8 bases spanning the gap. The CDR3 is 13 residues long. Germline lookup yields CDR1 SGHNT and CDR2 YYREEE (reference sequence).

The CDR3 coding sequence is TGTGCCAGCAGCCAAGAGATGGCGGGTGGGAGCTCCTACAATGAGCAGTTCTTC. This encodes CASSQEMAGGSSYNEQFF. This chain joins TRBV14 and TRBJ2-1, with D possibly being TRBD2 (5 bases). This CDR3 contains 18 residues. Germline loops: CDR1 SGHDN, CDR2 FVKESK. Trimming left V 0 bases short and J 0 bases short, with 15 bases between.

The rearrangement links TRBV28 to TRBJ2-6, with D perhaps given as TRBD1 or TRBD2 (5 bases each). The CDR3 has 16 amino acids. Germline CDR1 MDHEN, CDR2 SYDVKM. The V end was cut by 3 bases, the J end by 0 bases, with 9 bases between. CDR3 sequence reads: CASSFGGTSGANVLTF. The CDR3 nucleotides are TGTGCCAGCAGTTTTGGGGGAACCTCTGGGGCCAACGTCCTGACTTTC.

This clone was counted a few times. The chain links TRBV18 to TRBJ1-4; D gene ambiguous. Germline CDR1 is KGHSH and CDR2 is LQKENI. The V end lost 3 bases, the J end lost 4 bases, and 12 bases lay between the germline ends. The CDR3 extends over 15 amino acids. The CDR3 is CASSPVWEGNEKLFF. DNA for the CDR3: TGTGCCAGCTCACCGGTCTGGGAGGGTAATGAAAAACTGTTTTTT. Full variable domain (outside the CDR3, taken from reference TRBV18 and TRBJ1-4): NAGVMQNPRHLVRRRGQEARLRCSPMKGHSHVYWYRQLPEEGLKFMVYLQKENIIDESGMPKERFSAEFPKEGPSILRIQQVVRGDSAAYFCASSPVWEGNEKLFFGSGTQLSVL.

The chain uses TRBV7-9 and TRBJ1-1, with TRBD1 as a possible D gene (6 bases). CDR1 is SEHNR and CDR2 is FQNEAQ in the germline V gene (reference sequence). V lost 5 bases to trimming and J lost 4 bases, with 17 bases between them. The CDR3 loop spans 15 amino acids. CDR3 region: CASSKTGLLGTEAFF. CDR3 DNA: TGTGCCAGCAGCAAAACAGGGCTCTTGGGCACTGAAGCTTTCTTT.

The chain links TRBV5-1 to TRBJ1-4; a weak D match, TRBD1 (5 bases). The CDR3 is made up of 17 amino acids. V shed 0 bases and J shed 3 bases, with 15 bases lying between them. The germline V gene encodes CDR1 SGHRS and CDR2 YFSETQ. In DNA form, the CDR3 reads TGCGCCAGCAGCTTGGGGGTCAGGGTCACGGCTAATGAAAAACTGTTTTTT. The encoded protein is CASSLGVRVTANEKLFF.

In this sample, this clone turned up once. The chain is built from TRBV4-1 and TRBJ1-2; D is possibly TRBD1 (6 bases). This CDR3 is 15 amino acids long. Germline-derived CDR1 and CDR2 are MGHRA and YSYEKL. V dropped 0 bases and J dropped 4 bases, with 12 bases sitting between them. The chain's CDR3 is CASSQDRGVRYGYTF. In DNA, the CDR3 is TGCGCCAGCAGCCAAGATAGGGGGGTACGCTATGGCTACACCTTC.

The DNA for the CDR3 is TGTGCCAGCAGCTTTCGGGTAGGGGTTAGCGAGCAGTACTTC. It codes for CASSFRVGVSEQYF. The rearrangement joins TRBV5-6 to TRBJ2-7, with D possibly TRBD1 on 5 matching bases. V lost 2 bases, J lost 6 bases, and 15 bases lay in between. The germline V gene has CDR1 SGHDT and CDR2 YYEEEE. This CDR3 spans 14 amino acids.

The genes are TRBV27 and TRBJ1-4, with D perhaps TRBD1 (5 bases). The germline CDR1 and CDR2 sequences are MNHEY and SMNVEV (reference sequence). CDR3 length: 15 amino acids. The V end lost 5 bases, the J end lost 8 bases, and 18 bases lay between the germline ends. CDR3 DNA: TGTGCCAGCAGTAACGATGTGGGGCGAGGGGAAAAACTGTTTTTT. Residues: CASSNDVGRGEKLFF.

In regard to this clone: This sample includes further DNA sequences coding for the same CDR3. The chain employs TRBV5-1 and TRBJ2-7; D call uncertain. With 0 bases removed from V and 4 bases from J, the gap between germline ends came to 8 bases. The CDR3 length is 13 residues. Germline values: CDR1 SGHRS, CDR2 YFSETQ. CDR3 protein: CASSLGGRYEQYF. As DNA, the CDR3 is TGCGCCAGCAGCTTGGGTGGACGATACGAGCAGTACTTC.

V is TRBV11-3 and J is TRBJ2-3, with 7 bases lining up with TRBD2. Germline trimming cut 8 bases from V and 5 bases from J; bases unmatched to any gene: 13. The germline V gene has CDR1 SGHNT and CDR2 YENEEA. The CDR3 length is 15 residues. DNA of the CDR3: TGTGCCAGCTCTCGCGGCGGGAGCGGCGGAGATACGCAGTATTTT. Protein sequence: CASSRGGSGGDTQYF.

V is TRBV6-5 and J is TRBJ1-1, with unresolved D. Germline V gene sequence: CDR1 MNHEY, CDR2 SVGAGI. This CDR3 spans 15 amino acids. Trimming shortened V by 11 bases and J by 1 base, and 20 bases separated the two germline ends. The CDR3 protein is CAPPRNSRKNTEAFF. The DNA for the CDR3 is TGTGCCCCCCCCCGCAACTCTCGGAAGAACACTGAAGCTTTCTTT.

The chain links TRBV27 to TRBJ2-6; D gene unclear. Deletions cut 5 bases from V and 3 bases from J, with 8 bases between. Germline loops: CDR1 MNHEY, CDR2 SMNVEV (reference sequence). The CDR3 loop spans 14 amino acids. CDR3 residues: CASSPRGGANVLTF. CDR3 nucleotide sequence: TGTGCCAGCAGTCCCAGAGGTGGGGCCAACGTCCTGACTTTC.

The chain links TRBV19 to TRBJ2-3; a possible D gene is TRBD1 (5 bases). CDR1 LNHDA and CDR2 SQIVND come from the germline V gene (reference sequence). The CDR3 runs 17 residues. The ends were cut back, 3 bases at V and 0 bases at J, with 16 bases in the middle. The DNA for the CDR3 is TGTGCCAGTAGTATTCTTACGGACACGTCTAGCACAGATACGCAGTATTTT. Translating it yields CASSILTDTSSTDTQYF. Full variable domain (missing parts from reference TRBV19 and TRBJ2-3): DGGITQSPKYLFRKEGQNVTLSCEQNLNHDAMYWYRQDPGQGLRLIYYSQIVNDFQKGDIAEGYSVSREKKESFPLTVTSAQKNPTAFYLCASSILTDTSSTDTQYFGPGTRLTVL.

The V and J genes are TRBV10-2 and TRBJ2-1; possibly TRBD2 for D (6 bases). The germline V gene has CDR1 WSHSY and CDR2 SAAADI. The ends were cut back, 3 bases at V and 6 bases at J, with 21 bases in the middle. The CDR3 totals 17 residues. CDR3 sequence reads: CASSDFAASALINEQFF. The CDR3 DNA reads TGCGCCAGCAGTGATTTTGCGGCTAGCGCGCTGATCAATGAGCAGTTCTTC.

This clone occurred a few times. Other nucleotide sequences from this sample produce the same CDR3. The CDR3 spells CASSKSGELFF. For the CDR3, the DNA is TGTGCCAGTAGCAAGTCGGGGGAGCTGTTTTTT. V is TRBV19 and J is TRBJ2-2; the D is unclear. The CDR3 totals 11 residues. The V end was cut by 6 bases, the J end by 8 bases, with 7 bases between. Germline-derived CDR1 and CDR2 are LNHDA and SQIVND (reference sequence).

This chain connects TRBV7-8 to TRBJ2-5, with 11 bases matching TRBD2. V shed 1 base and J 5 bases; nucleotides not matched to a gene: 12. The CDR3 consists of 18 residues. CDR1 is SGHVS, CDR2 FQNEAQ, per germline. CDR3 sequence reads: CASSLVLSSGRAGETQYF. The DNA of the CDR3 is TGTGCCAGCAGCTTAGTATTGAGTAGCGGGAGGGCCGGGGAGACCCAGTACTTC.

The chain employs TRBV7-9 and TRBJ1-2; TRBD1 might be the D (6 bases). The V end lost 3 bases, the J end lost 4 bases, and 12 bases lay between the germline ends. The CDR3 loop spans 14 amino acids. Germline V gives CDR1 SEHNR, CDR2 FQNEAQ (reference sequence). CDR3 amino acids: CASSFQGKVYGYTF. The CDR3 DNA sequence: TGTGCCAGCAGCTTTCAGGGGAAGGTCTATGGCTACACCTTC.

The chain couples TRBV7-6 to TRBJ2-1, with a possible D match to TRBD1 (5 bases). Germline assignment: CDR1 SGHVS and CDR2 FNYEAQ. The CDR3 extends over 16 amino acids. V gave up 7 bases and J gave up 12 bases, with 28 bases separating them. CDR3 nucleotides: TGTGCCAGCACCACAGGCTCTAGGGGAACTACAGTCGTGCAGTTCTTC. As protein: CASTTGSRGTTVVQFF.

The V and J genes are TRBV18 and TRBJ2-2; TRBD1 matches 7 bases. Germline V gene data show CDR1 as KGHSH and CDR2 as LQKENI. The V and J ends lost 3 bases and 2 bases, in that order; junction bases with no gene match: 6. The CDR3 runs 16 residues. Here the CDR3 DNA reads TGTGCCAGCTCACCCGCCGGGACAGTAAACACCGGGGAGCTGTTTTTT. Its translation is CASSPAGTVNTGELFF.

V usage is TRBV6-5 and J usage is TRBJ2-1; 12 bases are shared with TRBD2. CDR1 and CDR2 from the germline V gene are MNHEY and SVGAGI. This CDR3 is 15 amino acids long. The V and J ends lost 6 bases and 3 bases, in that order; junction bases with no gene match: 3. This CDR3 reads CASRMTSGSYNEQFF. The CDR3, as DNA: TGTGCCAGCAGGATGACTAGCGGGAGCTACAATGAGCAGTTCTTC.

V and J are TRBV9 and TRBJ2-2, with 8 bases matching TRBD2. After removal of 2 bases from V and 6 bases from J, the junction contained 9 bases not matched to a gene. CDR3 length equals 16 residues. Germline V gene data show CDR1 as SGDLS and CDR2 as YYNGEE. The DNA of the CDR3 is TGTGCCAGCAGCGTTGGGCTAGCGGGTTCGTCCGGGGAGCTGTTTTTT. Encoded protein: CASSVGLAGSSGELFF.